One and the same sample provided the 13 T cell receptor beta chains below, sequenced in a study of T cell clones after liver transplantation. Repertoires were generated with immunoSEQ multiplex PCR, while TCRdb's copy carries only in-frame clones and drops some. The sample lists tens of thousands of clones, 70% to 80% seen once, with approximately 16% in the top ten. The sample consisted of CD4+ T cells from blood, taken before liver transplant. The origin of the receptors is a human donor who received a liver transplant.

The V call is TRBV5-6, the J call TRBJ2-1; D gene ambiguous. Trimming removed 0 bases from V and 4 bases from J, with 14 bases in between. The CDR3 totals 16 residues. The V gene's germline CDR1 is SGHDT and CDR2 YYEEEE. This CDR3 is CASSLGLETRYNEQFF. The CDR3 coding sequence is TGTGCCAGCAGCTTGGGGCTCGAAACCCGATACAATGAGCAGTTCTTC.

This chain links TRBV28 with TRBJ2-7; D remains ambiguous. This CDR3 spans 12 amino acids. Germline V gene sequence: CDR1 MDHEN, CDR2 SYDVKM. The V end lost 1 base, the J end lost 9 bases, and 10 bases lay between the germline ends. The chain's CDR3 is CASSLYQSTQYF. CDR3 nucleotides: TGTGCCAGCAGTTTATACCAATCTACGCAGTACTTC.

This clone was observed a handful of times. The chain couples TRBV7-2 to TRBJ1-3; no firm D call. The ends were cut back, 5 bases at V and 2 bases at J, with 4 bases in the middle. Looked up from germline, CDR1 is SGHTA and CDR2 is FQGNSA. The CDR3 extends over 12 amino acids. The CDR3 DNA is TGTGCCAGCAGCCCGGCTGGAAACACCATATATTTT. Translated: CASSPAGNTIYF.

This clone was detected once. The rearrangement links TRBV6-6 to TRBJ1-2; D is undetermined. The CDR3 consists of 12 residues. Germline V lookup: CDR1 MNHNY, CDR2 SVGAGI (reference sequence). Trimming took 8 bases from V and 8 from J, leaving 15 bases between them. CDR3 region: CASAPAAMGYTF. The CDR3 region has the DNA TGTGCCAGCGCGCCAGCGGCTATGGGCTACACCTTC.

On this clone itself: Germline and junction disagree at one end, which may indicate a read error. V and J are TRBV28 and TRBJ2-4; 8 nucleotides align to TRBD1. Germline V gives CDR1 MDHEN, CDR2 SYDVKM. The CDR3 is 15 amino acids. CDR3 in DNA: TGTGCCAGCGGTTTGACAGGGGTTCGCAAAAACATTCAGTACTTC. Residues: CASGLTGVRKNIQYF.

This chain joins TRBV28 and TRBJ1-4; D might be TRBD1 (5 bases). The CDR3 runs to 15 residues. V was pared by 10 bases and J by 7 bases, with 22 bases between. Germline CDR1 and CDR2: MDHEN and SYDVKM. DNA of the CDR3: TGTGCCACCCTATGGACCGGCACAGGAAGTGAAAAACTGTTTTTT. It specifies CATLWTGTGSEKLFF.

The table lists this clone with a few counts. The chain carries TRBV6-6 and TRBJ1-6; no clear D gene. The CDR3 covers 14 residues. The germline V gene has CDR1 MNHNY and CDR2 SVGAGI (reference sequence). Trimming shortened V by 8 bases and J by 6 bases, and 14 bases separated the two germline ends. This CDR3 reads CASVERLINSPLHF. As DNA, the CDR3 is TGTGCCAGCGTCGAGAGACTTATTAATTCACCCCTCCACTTT.

The chain couples TRBV6-5 to TRBJ2-7; TRBD1 agrees at 8 bases. The CDR3 contains 13 residues. The germline CDR1 and CDR2 sequences are MNHEY and SVGAGI. Trimming removed 5 bases from V and 6 bases from J; junction bases left unmatched: 6. CDR3 sequence reads: CASSRTGLAEQYF. The DNA for the CDR3 is TGTGCCAGCAGTCGGACAGGGCTTGCCGAGCAGTACTTC.

V gene TRBV5-4 combines with J gene TRBJ2-7; D gene unclear. Germline V lookup: CDR1 SGHNT, CDR2 YYREEE (reference sequence). V dropped 3 bases and J dropped 0 bases, with 7 bases sitting between them. The CDR3 extends over 13 amino acids. In DNA form, the CDR3 reads TGTGCCAGCAGCTATCCACACTCCTACGAGCAGTACTTC. Translation: CASSYPHSYEQYF.

This sequence joins TRBV27 and TRBJ1-4; 8 nucleotides agree with TRBD1. J lost 8 bases, V lost 5 bases, and 10 bases had no gene match. The CDR3 runs 15 residues. Germline-derived CDR1 and CDR2 are MNHEY and SMNVEV (reference sequence). The CDR3 here is CASSNLQGAGEKLFF. CDR3 nucleotides: TGTGCCAGCAGTAATCTCCAGGGGGCAGGGGAAAAACTGTTTTTT.

The chain has TRBV19 and TRBJ1-5; D is ambiguous. The V end was cut by 7 bases, the J end by 4 bases, with 14 bases between. CDR3 size: 14 residues. The V gene's germline CDR1 is LNHDA and CDR2 SQIVND (reference sequence). The CDR3 nucleotides are TGTGCCAGTACCGGGGTGAGCCGGAATCAGCCCCAGCATTTT. It encodes CASTGVSRNQPQHF.

J is TRBJ1-4 and V is TRBV10-3; 7 positions agree with TRBD1. Germline-derived CDR1 and CDR2 are ENHRY and SYGVKD. This CDR3 has 15 residues. Trimming at V came to 6 bases and at J to 0 bases, leaving 4 bases not matched to a gene. Here the CDR3 reads CAIRSGQATNEKLFF. The CDR3 coding sequence is TGTGCCATCAGAAGCGGACAGGCAACTAATGAAAAACTGTTTTTT.

This sequence joins TRBV5-4 and TRBJ1-1, with 9 positions matching TRBD1. Germline V gives CDR1 SGHNT, CDR2 YYREEE (reference sequence). This CDR3 is 15 amino acids long. The trim removed 4 bases at V and 4 bases at J, leaving 8 bases unmatched. As DNA, the CDR3 is TGTGCCAGCAGCCGGGACAGGGCATCAGGCACTGAAGCTTTCTTT. Encoded protein: CASSRDRASGTEAFF.